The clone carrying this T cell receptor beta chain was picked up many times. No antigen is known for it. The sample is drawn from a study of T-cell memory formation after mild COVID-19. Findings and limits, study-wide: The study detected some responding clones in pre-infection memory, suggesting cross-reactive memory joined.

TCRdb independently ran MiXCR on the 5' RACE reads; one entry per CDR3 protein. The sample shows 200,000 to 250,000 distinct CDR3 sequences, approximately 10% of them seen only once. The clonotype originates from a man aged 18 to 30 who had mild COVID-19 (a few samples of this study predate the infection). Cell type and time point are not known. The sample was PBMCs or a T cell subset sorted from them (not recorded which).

The CDR3 loop reads CASTVGQHNQPQHF. CDR3 in DNA: TGTGCCAGCACCGTAGGACAGCATAATCAGCCCCAGCATTTT. This chain uses TRBV2 with TRBJ1-5; D is perhaps TRBD1 (6 bases). This CDR3 region has 14 residues. V lost 7 bases and J lost 4, with 14 bases in between. The V gene's germline CDR1 is SNHLY and CDR2 FYNNEI.